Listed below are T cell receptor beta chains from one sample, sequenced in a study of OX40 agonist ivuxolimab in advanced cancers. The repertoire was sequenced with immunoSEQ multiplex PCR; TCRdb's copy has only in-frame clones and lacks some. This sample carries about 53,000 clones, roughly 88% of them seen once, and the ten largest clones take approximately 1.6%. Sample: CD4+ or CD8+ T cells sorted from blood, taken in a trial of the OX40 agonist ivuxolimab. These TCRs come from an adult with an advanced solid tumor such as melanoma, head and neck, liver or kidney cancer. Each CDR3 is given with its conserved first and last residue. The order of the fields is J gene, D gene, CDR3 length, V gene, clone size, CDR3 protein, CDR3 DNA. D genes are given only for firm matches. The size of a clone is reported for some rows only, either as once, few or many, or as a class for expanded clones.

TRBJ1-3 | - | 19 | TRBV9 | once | CASSVGGELGRLSGNTIYF | TGTGCCAGCAGCGTCGGAGGGGAATTGGGACGTTTGTCTGGAAACACCATATATTTT
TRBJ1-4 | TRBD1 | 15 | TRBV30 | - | CAWSAFRDRDEKLFF | TGTGCCTGGAGTGCCTTCCGGGACAGGGATGAAAAACTGTTTTTT
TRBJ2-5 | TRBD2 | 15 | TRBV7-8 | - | CASSLGGGAGETQYF | TGTGCCAGCAGCTTAGGCGGGGGGGCCGGAGAGACCCAGTACTTC
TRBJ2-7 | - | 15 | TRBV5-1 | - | CASSLGGGPVDEQYF | TGCGCCAGCAGCTTGGGTGGCGGACCTGTCGACGAGCAGTACTTC
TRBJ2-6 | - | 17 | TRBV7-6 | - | CASSLEPGRSGANVLTF | TGTGCCAGCAGCTTAGAGCCCGGCCGGTCCGGGGCCAACGTCCTGACTTTC
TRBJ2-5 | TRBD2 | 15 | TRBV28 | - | CASSSPHLAGETQYF | TGTGCCAGCAGTTCCCCTCATCTAGCGGGAGAGACCCAGTACTTC
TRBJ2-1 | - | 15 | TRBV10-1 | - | CASSDFGEGAHEQFF | TGCGCCAGCAGTGACTTTGGGGAGGGGGCACATGAGCAGTTCTTC
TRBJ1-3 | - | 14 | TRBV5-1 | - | CASSLSGDGNTIYF | TGCGCCAGCAGCTTATCGGGGGATGGAAACACCATATATTTT
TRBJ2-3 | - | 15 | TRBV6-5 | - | CASSYSGRSTDTQYF | TGTGCCAGCAGTTACTCGGGGAGGAGCACAGATACGCAGTATTTT
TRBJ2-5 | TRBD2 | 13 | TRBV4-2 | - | CASSQGGRATQYF | TGTGCCAGCAGCCAAGGGGGGAGGGCGACCCAGTACTTC
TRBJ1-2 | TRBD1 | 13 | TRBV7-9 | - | CASSLGTGEGYTF | TGTGCCAGCAGCTTAGGAACAGGGGAGGGCTACACCTTC
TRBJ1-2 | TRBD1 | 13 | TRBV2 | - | CASRREGATGYTF | TGTGCCAGCCGACGTGAGGGGGCGACGGGCTACACCTTC
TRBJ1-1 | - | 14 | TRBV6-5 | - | CASSLQGSNTEAFF | TGTGCCAGCAGTTTACAGGGATCGAACACTGAAGCTTTCTTT
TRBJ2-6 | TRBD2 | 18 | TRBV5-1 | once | CASRSSGLAVSGANVLTF | TGCGCCAGCAGGAGTTCTGGACTAGCGGTCTCTGGGGCCAACGTCCTGACTTTC
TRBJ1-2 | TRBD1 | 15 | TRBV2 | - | CASSEKTGSGYGYTF | TGTGCCAGCAGTGAAAAGACAGGGTCTGGCTATGGCTACACCTTC
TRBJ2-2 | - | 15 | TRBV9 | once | CASSVGLSDTGELFF | TGTGCCAGCAGCGTAGGTCTCTCTGACACCGGGGAGCTGTTTTTT